The TCR beta chain described here comes from a study of blood T cell repertoires in COVID-19. The V and J ends lost 2 bases and 5 bases respectively, with 12 bases between them. The germline V gene encodes CDR1 MNHEY and CDR2 SMNVEV (reference sequence). The CDR3 is 14 amino acids. Repertoires were generated with immunoSEQ multiplex PCR, while TCRdb's copy carries only in-frame clones and drops some. The data contain about 86,000 clones, roughly 84% of them seen just once; the ten biggest clones take up roughly 10%. The sequence was collected from a man between 65 and 79 years old with acute or convalescent COVID-19. This chain links TRBV27 with TRBJ1-2, with D unresolved. Sequenced input: peripheral blood. CDR3 residues: CASSLTPLNYGYTF. The CDR3 region has the DNA TGTGCCAGCAGTTTAACTCCCCTCAATTATGGCTACACCTTC.